The 29 T cell receptor beta chains below were found in one sample sequenced in a study of blood T cell repertoires in COVID-19. Using immunoSEQ multiplex PCR, the repertoire was profiled, and TCRdb retains in-frame clones only, with some absent. The sample lists about 190,000 clones, less than 90% occurring once. Sample: peripheral blood. These receptors came from a middle-aged woman with acute or convalescent COVID-19.

This clone was picked up one time. The chain recombines TRBV18 with TRBJ2-7; the D is unclear. Germline V gene data show CDR1 as KGHSH and CDR2 as LQKENI. CDR3 size: 16 residues. V was pared by 3 bases and J by 2 bases, with 17 bases between. CDR3 sequence reads: CASSPPGFGTTYEQYF. CDR3 nucleotide sequence: TGTGCCAGCTCACCTCCTGGGTTTGGCACTACCTACGAGCAGTACTTC.

V and J are TRBV2 and TRBJ1-5, with D possibly matching TRBD1 (5 bases). In germline, CDR1 is SNHLY, CDR2 FYNNEI. V was trimmed by 2 bases and J by 7 bases, leaving 12 bases between them. There are 14 residues in the CDR3. The CDR3 region has the DNA TGTGCCAGCAGTGAACGGACACTCGGACAGCCCCAGCATTTT. Amino acid sequence: CASSERTLGQPQHF.

The chain joins TRBV13 to TRBJ2-7; D is ambiguous. V was cut by 10 bases and J by 2 bases, with 15 bases left in between. Germline V gene sequence: CDR1 PRHDT, CDR2 FYEKMQ (reference sequence). The CDR3 spans 13 residues. The CDR3 is CATSPQITYEQYF. The DNA of the CDR3 is TGTGCCACCTCACCCCAGATTACCTACGAGCAGTACTTC.

The chain employs TRBV30 and TRBJ1-6; weak D call: TRBD1 (5 bases). Germline CDR1 is GTSNPN and CDR2 is SVGIG (reference sequence). This CDR3 spans 15 amino acids. Trimming shortened V by 0 bases and J by 7 bases, and 13 bases separated the two germline ends. In nucleotides, the CDR3 is TGTGCCTGGAGTGTCCCAGGGATCGGAAATTCACCCCTCCACTTT. This encodes CAWSVPGIGNSPLHF.

V gene TRBV10-1 combines with J gene TRBJ2-7, with 11 bases matching TRBD2. The CDR3 has 18 residues. Germline values: CDR1 WNHNN, CDR2 SYGVQD (reference sequence). Unmatched junction bases numbered 12, after V lost 0 bases and J lost 5 bases. CDR3 in amino acids: CASSESTPGTSGSHEQYF. The CDR3 coding sequence is TGCGCCAGCAGTGAGTCGACTCCGGGGACTAGCGGTTCTCACGAGCAGTACTTC.

This clone was picked up a small number of times. The CDR3 protein is CASAPGVHQVNEQFF. CDR3 DNA: TGTGCCAGTGCCCCGGGGGTGCACCAAGTGAATGAGCAGTTCTTC. V usage is TRBV19 and J usage is TRBJ2-1; maybe TRBD2 (6 bases). CDR1 is LNHDA, CDR2 SQIVND, per germline (reference sequence). CDR3 length equals 15 residues. The germline V and J ends were trimmed by 8 bases and 7 bases, with 21 bases remaining between them.

V and J are TRBV15 and TRBJ1-5; TRBD1 is a possible D gene (6 bases). The CDR3 runs 18 residues. Trimming cost V 0 bases and J 5 bases, with 20 bases left between them. Germline CDR1 reads LNHNV; CDR2 reads YYDKDF (reference sequence). In DNA, the CDR3 is TGTGCCACCAGCAGAGATGGAGTTGGGGGGGGCTTTTATCAGCCCCAGCATTTT. Translated: CATSRDGVGGGFYQPQHF.

The sample holds a few counts of this clone. Other DNA sequences from this sample encode an identical CDR3 as well. The V and J genes are TRBV28 and TRBJ1-2; D not certain. Per germline, CDR1 MDHEN and CDR2 SYDVKM. CDR3 length: 13 residues. V lost 2 bases and J 3 bases, leaving 7 bases between the germline ends. The CDR3 DNA sequence: TGTGCCAGCAGTTTAGGAGGGTACTATGGCTACACCTTC. This sequence encodes CASSLGGYYGYTF.

This clone is medium-sized in the sample. The rearrangement uses TRBV4-2 and TRBJ1-4; 7 nucleotides match TRBD1. The CDR3 runs 15 residues. Losses at the gene ends were 5 bases for V and 7 bases for J; bases not matched to a gene: 10. CDR1 and CDR2 (germline): LGHNA, YNFKEQ. The CDR3 here is CASSRGTGDSEKLFF. CDR3 bases: TGTGCCAGCAGCAGGGGTACGGGGGACAGTGAAAAACTGTTTTTT.

The chain links TRBV28 to TRBJ2-1; 14 nucleotides match TRBD2. The trim removed 6 bases at V and 10 bases at J, leaving 11 bases unmatched. Germline CDR1 MDHEN, CDR2 SYDVKM. This CDR3 region has 16 residues. The CDR3 DNA reads as TGTGCCAGCAGCCTCCCGGGACTAGCGGGAGCCGGGGAGCAGTTCTTC. Translated, it gives CASSLPGLAGAGEQFF.

The chain is built from TRBV19 and TRBJ1-1; 7 bases are a match to TRBD1. CDR3 length: 14 residues. Germline CDR1 reads LNHDA; CDR2 reads SQIVND (reference sequence). Trimming took 5 bases from V and 5 from J; bases not matched to a gene: 8. The CDR3 nucleotides are TGTGCCAGTAGTGCCGACAGGGTGCGGACTGAAGCTTTCTTT. It specifies CASSADRVRTEAFF.

This clone was observed a single time. This chain links TRBV5-4 with TRBJ1-2, with D possibly matching TRBD1 (5 bases). V was cut by 0 bases and J by 6 bases, with 9 bases left in between. Per the germline V gene, CDR1 is SGHNT and CDR2 is YYREEE (reference sequence). The CDR3 consists of 13 residues. CDR3 in DNA: TGTGCCAGCAGCTTGGTTTCAGGGAATGGCTACACCTTC. It translates to CASSLVSGNGYTF.

This clone showed up just once. The chain carries TRBV11-2 and TRBJ1-1; D is unresolved. Germline V gives CDR1 SGHAT, CDR2 FQNNGV. Deletions cut 3 bases from V and 3 bases from J, with 11 bases between. The CDR3 extends over 14 amino acids. CDR3 residues: CASSFRSADTEAFF. For the CDR3, the DNA is TGTGCCAGCAGCTTCAGGTCAGCCGACACTGAAGCTTTCTTT.

V usage is TRBV30 and J usage is TRBJ2-1, with 9 bases fitting TRBD2. With V trimmed by 0 bases and J by 3 bases, 3 bases remained unmatched. CDR1 is GTSNPN and CDR2 is SVGIG in the germline V gene (reference sequence). CDR3 length: 15 amino acids. CDR3 sequence reads: CAWSVLSGSYNEQFF. Written as DNA, the CDR3 is TGTGCCTGGAGTGTACTTAGCGGGAGCTACAATGAGCAGTTCTTC.

This clone was counted a few times. The chain couples TRBV19 to TRBJ1-2, with 7 nucleotides matching TRBD1. V gave up 6 bases and J gave up 6 bases; unmatched junction bases: 7. The CDR3 covers 13 residues. CDR1 LNHDA and CDR2 SQIVND come from the germline V gene (reference sequence). Written as DNA, the CDR3 is TGTGCCAGTAGAAAAGGGGGCGAAGATGGCTACACCTTC. As protein: CASRKGGEDGYTF.

This clone showed up just once. The chain is built from TRBV18 and TRBJ1-3; perhaps TRBD1 as D (6 bases). CDR3 length equals 16 residues. Deletions cut 6 bases from V and 0 bases from J, with 15 bases between. The germline CDR1 and CDR2 sequences are KGHSH and LQKENI. This chain's CDR3 is CASSSGTYVSGNTIYF. The CDR3 DNA sequence: TGTGCCAGCTCGTCCGGGACATACGTCTCTGGAAACACCATATATTTT. The full variable domain, with the rest looked up from reference TRBV18 and TRBJ1-3, is NAGVMQNPRHLVRRRGQEARLRCSPMKGHSHVYWYRQLPEEGLKFMVYLQKENIIDESGMPKERFSAEFPKEGPSILRIQQVVRGDSAAYFCASSSGTYVSGNTIYFGEGSWLTVV.

The chain uses TRBV2 and TRBJ1-4; 8 bases line up with TRBD1. J gave up 7 bases and V 6 bases, and 13 bases lay outside the gene matches. In germline, CDR1 is SNHLY, CDR2 FYNNEI. CDR3 length: 16 amino acids. The CDR3 is CASSRRGQGSTEKLFF. For the CDR3, the DNA is TGTGCCAGCAGCCGAAGAGGACAGGGCTCCACTGAAAAACTGTTTTTT.

A single count supports this clone. J is TRBJ2-5 and V is TRBV28; 9 bases match TRBD1. V lost 5 bases and J lost 0; bases outside the gene matches: 7. Per the germline V gene, CDR1 is MDHEN and CDR2 is SYDVKM. The CDR3 is 16 amino acids. The chain's CDR3 is CASSPTGGSYQETQYF. The DNA of the CDR3 is TGTGCCAGCAGTCCAACAGGGGGCTCGTACCAAGAGACCCAGTACTTC.

In this sample, this clone turned up many times. This chain joins TRBV2 and TRBJ1-1; D call uncertain. The CDR3 spans 14 residues. Trimming shortened V by 2 bases and J by 10 bases, and 17 bases separated the two germline ends. Germline V gene sequence: CDR1 SNHLY, CDR2 FYNNEI. For the CDR3, the DNA is TGTGCCAGCAGTGAACAGCGCCCGGACGGACTAGCTTTCTTT. Its translation: CASSEQRPDGLAFF.

A single count supports this clone. The V gene is TRBV7-9, the J gene TRBJ2-1; TRBD2 aligns across 11 bases. V was clipped by 0 bases and J by 3 bases; unmatched bases: 7. Germline CDR1 and CDR2: SEHNR and FQNEAQ (reference sequence). The CDR3 loop spans 18 amino acids. This CDR3 is CASSLAPLAGEVYNEQFF. The CDR3 DNA reads TGTGCCAGCAGCTTAGCCCCACTAGCGGGAGAGGTCTACAATGAGCAGTTCTTC. Full variable domain (outside the CDR3, taken from reference TRBV7-9 and TRBJ2-1): DTGVSQNPRHKITKRGQNVTFRCDPISEHNRLYWYRQTLGQGPEFLTYFQNEAQLEKSRLLSDRFSAERPKGSFSTLEIQRTEQGDSAMYLCASSLAPLAGEVYNEQFFGPGTRLTVL.

This chain links TRBV5-8 with TRBJ1-5, with D perhaps matching TRBD1 (6 bases). The CDR3 length is 15 residues. Trimming shortened V by 2 bases and J by 2 bases, and 11 bases separated the two germline ends. Germline V CDR1 and CDR2: SGHTS, YDEGEE. The CDR3 nucleotides read TGTGCCAGCAGCTTACCCCGGACAGGCAATCAGCCCCAGCATTTT. The encoded protein is CASSLPRTGNQPQHF.

The chain links TRBV28 to TRBJ1-2; D may be TRBD1 (6 bases). V lost 5 bases, J lost 1 base, and 17 bases lay in between. CDR1 is MDHEN and CDR2 is SYDVKM in the germline V gene. CDR3 length equals 16 residues. The DNA for the CDR3 is TGTGCCAGCAGTCCATACACAGGGAGCCTTAACTATGGCTACACCTTC. Residues: CASSPYTGSLNYGYTF.

The rearrangement joins TRBV29-1 to TRBJ1-1; D is undetermined. This CDR3 contains 14 residues. Between the trimmed V and J ends, which lost 4 bases and 8 bases, there was a span of 20 bases. Per germline, CDR1 SQVTM and CDR2 ANQGSEA. The CDR3 is CSVVIGRFDGEAFF. CDR3 coding DNA: TGCAGCGTTGTTATAGGCCGATTTGACGGGGAAGCTTTCTTT. The entire variable domain, with the rest obtained from reference TRBV29-1 and TRBJ1-1, is as follows: SAVISQKPSRDICQRGTSLTIQCQVDSQVTMMFWYRQQPGQSLTLIATANQGSEATYESGFVIDKFPISRPNLTFSTLTVSNMSPEDSSIYLCSVVIGRFDGEAFFGQGTRLTVV.

The rearrangement links TRBV7-7 to TRBJ2-3; maybe TRBD2 (5 bases). V gave up 1 base and J gave up 3 bases, with 11 bases separating them. The CDR3 totals 15 residues. Germline V CDR1 and CDR2: SSHAT, FNYEAQ (reference sequence). CDR3 bases: TGTGCCAGCAGCTTAGGGGGAGCTAGTACAGATACGCAGTATTTT. Its protein is CASSLGGASTDTQYF.

This clone was seen only a few times. The chain joins TRBV19 to TRBJ1-2, with TRBD1 as a possible D gene (6 bases). Trimming took 3 bases from V and 2 from J, leaving 13 bases between them. This CDR3 contains 15 residues. Germline loops: CDR1 LNHDA, CDR2 SQIVND (reference sequence). The chain's CDR3 is CASSIWAQGNYGYTF. CDR3 sequence (DNA): TGTGCCAGTAGTATTTGGGCGCAGGGGAACTATGGCTACACCTTC.

The chain uses TRBV7-2 and TRBJ2-7; 7 bases fit TRBD2. This CDR3 has 15 amino acids. J gave up 0 bases and V 4 bases, and 6 bases lay outside the gene matches. CDR1 SGHTA and CDR2 FQGNSA come from the germline V gene. The CDR3 is CASSSTGGSSYEQYF. DNA of the CDR3: TGTGCCAGCAGCTCGACCGGGGGGAGCTCCTACGAGCAGTACTTC.

The rearrangement uses TRBV10-3 and TRBJ1-6, with 8 bases matching TRBD1. The V gene end was trimmed by 5 bases and the J gene end by 7 bases; junction bases not matched to a gene: 7. The germline gives CDR1 ENHRY, CDR2 SYGVKD. This CDR3 contains 15 residues. CDR3 nucleotides: TGTGCCATCAGTACCTCAGGGGGCGGCAATTCACCCCTCCACTTT. Encoded protein: CAISTSGGGNSPLHF.

The chain carries TRBV7-2 and TRBJ2-2; 14 bases align to TRBD2. With V trimmed by 3 bases and J by 5 bases, 2 bases remained unmatched. This CDR3 has 16 residues. CDR1 is SGHTA and CDR2 is FQGNSA in the germline V gene. The CDR3 protein is CASSFGLAGGTGELFF. DNA of the CDR3: TGTGCCAGCAGCTTCGGACTAGCGGGAGGAACCGGGGAGCTGTTTTTT.

V gene TRBV11-2 combines with J gene TRBJ2-1, with D uncertain. V lost 7 bases, J lost 9 bases, and 10 bases lay in between. Germline-derived CDR1 and CDR2 are SGHAT and FQNNGV. The CDR3 length is 11 residues. CDR3 nucleotide sequence: TGTGCCAGCACCTATACCGGTGAGCAGTTCTTC. Translating it yields CASTYTGEQFF.